This paragraph covers one T cell receptor beta chain sequence. This sample stems from a study of blood T cell repertoires in COVID-19. Study background: Collection of acute and convalescent COVID-19 samples took place in the United States, Italy and Spain. T cells, B-cell-depleted T cells, or PBMCs supplied cDNA or gDNA.

How the authors handled the data: Estimates of nucleated cell counts were drawn from the amplification of reference gene primers. The assay was immunoSEQ multiplex PCR, and TCRdb's table has in-frame clones only and misses some. The V and J calls and clone size are taken from that table; D and trimming were inferred from the DNA. The sample lists about 160,000 clones; around 82% were seen once. Trimming removed 5 bases from V and 4 bases from J, with 18 bases in between. The CDR3 has 15 residues. CDR1 and CDR2 (germline): MNHEY, SVGAGI. The source of this sequence is a man aged 18-30 years with active or convalescent COVID-19. The chain joins TRBV6-5 to TRBJ2-7, with D perhaps matching TRBD2 (6 bases). Sequencing was done on a sample of peripheral blood. The CDR3 nucleotides read TGTGCCAGCAGTCTCTTTGTTGGGGGGTATTACGAGCAGTACTTC. The encoded protein is CASSLFVGGYYEQYF.